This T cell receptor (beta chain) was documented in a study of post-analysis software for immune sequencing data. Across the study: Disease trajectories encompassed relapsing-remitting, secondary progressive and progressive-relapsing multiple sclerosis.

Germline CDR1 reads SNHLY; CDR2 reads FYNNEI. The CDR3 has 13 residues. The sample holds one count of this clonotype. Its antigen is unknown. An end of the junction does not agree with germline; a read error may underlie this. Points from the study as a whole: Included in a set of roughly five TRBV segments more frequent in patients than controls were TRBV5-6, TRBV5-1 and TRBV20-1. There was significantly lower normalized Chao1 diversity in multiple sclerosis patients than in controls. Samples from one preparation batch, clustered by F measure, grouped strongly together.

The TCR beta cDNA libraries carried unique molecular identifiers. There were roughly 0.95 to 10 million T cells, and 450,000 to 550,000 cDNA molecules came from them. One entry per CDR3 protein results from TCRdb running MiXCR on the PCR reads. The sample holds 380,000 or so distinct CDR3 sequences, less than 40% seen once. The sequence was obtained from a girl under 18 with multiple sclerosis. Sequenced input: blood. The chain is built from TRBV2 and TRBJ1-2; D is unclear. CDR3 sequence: CASREASGDGYTF. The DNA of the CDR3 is TGTGCCAGCAGGGAAGCCTCCGGGGATGGCTACACCTTC.